These T cell receptor beta chains were read from a single sample in a study of graft-versus-host responses after intestinal transplantation. TCRdb keeps only in-frame clones here, not all; method: immunoSEQ multiplex PCR. The profile shows about 46,000 clones, 85% to 95% of them singletons. The input for sequencing was PBMCs, taken 750 to 800 days after a first intestinal transplant, on the day of a second. The source is a human patient who received an intestinal transplant, so some T cells may come from the graft donor. The CDR3 runs from the conserved cysteine through the conserved F or W. Fields, in order: V gene, J gene, CDR3 protein.

v_call: TRBV7-9
j_call: TRBJ2-1
cdr3_aa: CASSSLAGRNNEQFF

v_call: TRBV5-1
j_call: TRBJ1-6
cdr3_aa: CASSLQGLGRDNSPLHF

v_call: TRBV18
j_call: TRBJ2-5
cdr3_aa: CASSPPTGGEETQYF

v_call: TRBV27
j_call: TRBJ1-1
cdr3_aa: CASIGPGDTEAFF

v_call: TRBV7-2
j_call: TRBJ2-3
cdr3_aa: CASSLSRAADTQYF

v_call: TRBV4-2
j_call: TRBJ1-2
cdr3_aa: CASSQGMGDRSGYTF

v_call: TRBV19
j_call: TRBJ2-3
cdr3_aa: CASSGSSGDTQYF

v_call: TRBV6-8
j_call: TRBJ2-7
cdr3_aa: CASTITWDRSYEQYF

v_call: TRBV4-1
j_call: TRBJ2-1
cdr3_aa: CASSQVFERRSSYNEQFF

v_call: TRBV6-5
j_call: TRBJ2-7
cdr3_aa: CASSRATGRGYEQYF

v_call: TRBV29-1
j_call: TRBJ2-7
cdr3_aa: CSVESAGSGYEQYF

v_call: TRBV5-1
j_call: TRBJ1-6
cdr3_aa: CASSLETGVTSPLHF

v_call: TRBV5-1
j_call: TRBJ2-1
cdr3_aa: CASSRRSYNEQFF

v_call: TRBV9
j_call: TRBJ2-1
cdr3_aa: CASSVTVYNEQFF

v_call: TRBV20-1
j_call: TRBJ1-5
cdr3_aa: CSAGGQPQHF

v_call: TRBV19
j_call: TRBJ2-1
cdr3_aa: CASSIDRAKGNEQFF

v_call: TRBV19
j_call: TRBJ1-1
cdr3_aa: CASSIWGDRGYTEAFF

v_call: TRBV20-1
j_call: TRBJ2-3
cdr3_aa: CSARELHTQYF

v_call: TRBV28
j_call: TRBJ2-7
cdr3_aa: CASSPGTGNDEQYF

v_call: TRBV4-1
j_call: TRBJ2-1
cdr3_aa: CASSRNSGSKANNEQFF

v_call: TRBV30
j_call: TRBJ2-3
cdr3_aa: CAWSSRGSTDTQYF

v_call: TRBV6-5
j_call: TRBJ2-1
cdr3_aa: CASSLSNEQFF

v_call: TRBV19
j_call: TRBJ1-3
cdr3_aa: CASSYAWHSGNTIYF

v_call: TRBV27
j_call: TRBJ2-7
cdr3_aa: CASSLAGTGYEQYF

v_call: TRBV27
j_call: TRBJ1-6
cdr3_aa: CASSLSPDRVAPLHF

v_call: TRBV27
j_call: TRBJ2-1
cdr3_aa: CASSLVGGYNEQFF

v_call: TRBV19
j_call: TRBJ1-4
cdr3_aa: CASSVTGTGKEKLFF

v_call: TRBV30
j_call: TRBJ2-7
cdr3_aa: CAWSVGTVVNEQYF

v_call: TRBV7-2
j_call: TRBJ2-7
cdr3_aa: CASSSRYEQYF

v_call: TRBV28
j_call: TRBJ2-2
cdr3_aa: CASSLRQAGELFF

v_call: TRBV7-6
j_call: TRBJ2-7
cdr3_aa: CASSPKTAVGYEQYF

v_call: TRBV9
j_call: TRBJ2-1
cdr3_aa: CASSASGASYNEQFF

v_call: TRBV25-1
j_call: TRBJ1-3
cdr3_aa: CASSDPAGGSGNTIYF

v_call: TRBV27
j_call: TRBJ2-3
cdr3_aa: CASSLVRRESLDTQYF

v_call: TRBV6-5
j_call: TRBJ2-7
cdr3_aa: CASSEAGMYEQYF

v_call: TRBV9
j_call: TRBJ2-5
cdr3_aa: CASTNGFQETQYF

v_call: TRBV7-3
j_call: TRBJ2-2
cdr3_aa: CASSPRAGVINTGELFF

v_call: TRBV6-5
j_call: TRBJ2-1
cdr3_aa: CASSYLAGVRNEQFF

v_call: TRBV28
j_call: TRBJ1-5
cdr3_aa: CASSLGQAGEPQHF

v_call: TRBV13
j_call: TRBJ2-7
cdr3_aa: CASSLRGQRAGYEQYF